The T cell receptor (beta chain) described here comes from a study of blood T cell repertoires in COVID-19. Overall study: Sources were T cells, B-cell-depleted T cells, or PBMCs; the material itself was cDNA or gDNA.

Original methodology: For nucleated cells, counts were estimated from reference gene primer amplification. Libraries were prepared by immunoSEQ multiplex PCR; TCRdb keeps only in-frame clonotypes and omits some of them. The DNA was the basis for D and trimming; V, J and clone size are from that table. The sample gives around 220,000 clones, less than 85% of which show up once; roughly 4.6% is in the top ten. CDR1 and CDR2 from the germline V gene are MNHEY and SMNVEV (reference sequence). V lost 3 bases, J lost 1 base, and 13 bases lay in between. This CDR3 region has 16 residues. The sequencing input was peripheral blood. The genes are TRBV27 and TRBJ2-1, with TRBD1 as a possible D gene (5 bases). The receptor was derived from a woman older than 75 with active or convalescent COVID-19. In nucleotides, the CDR3 is TGTGCCAGCAGTTTCCGTGGGGCCGTTTCCTACAATGAGCAGTTCTTC. Encoded protein: CASSFRGAVSYNEQFF.